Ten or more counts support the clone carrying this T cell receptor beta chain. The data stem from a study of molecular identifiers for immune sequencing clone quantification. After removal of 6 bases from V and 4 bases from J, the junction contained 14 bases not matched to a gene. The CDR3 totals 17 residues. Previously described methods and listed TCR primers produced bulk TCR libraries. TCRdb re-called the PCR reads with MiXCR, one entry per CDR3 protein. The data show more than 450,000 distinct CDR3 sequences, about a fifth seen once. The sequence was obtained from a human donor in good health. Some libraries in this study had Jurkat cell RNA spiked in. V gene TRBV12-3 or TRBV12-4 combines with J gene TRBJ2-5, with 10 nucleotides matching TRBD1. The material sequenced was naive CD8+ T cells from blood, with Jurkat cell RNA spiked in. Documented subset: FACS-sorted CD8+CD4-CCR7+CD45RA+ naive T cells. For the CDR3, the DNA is TGTGCCAGCAGCCACCGGGGGACAGGGGATTCCCGAGAGACCCAGTACTTC. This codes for CASSHRGTGDSRETQYF.